This T cell receptor beta chain was identified during a study of a mutant IDH1 vaccine in newly diagnosed glioma. Across the study: Before enrollment, patients got radiotherapy alone, temozolomide alone, or mostly the combination.

TCRdb's copy holds only in-frame clones and misses some; the assay was immunoSEQ multiplex PCR. This sample yields about 50,000 clones, of which 65% to 85% are seen a single time; roughly 4.5% belongs to the top ten. The V and J ends lost 3 bases and 5 bases respectively, with 10 bases between them. CDR1 GTSNPN and CDR2 SVGIG come from the germline V gene (reference sequence). This CDR3 is built from 13 residues. Time point described: week 47, end of study. A single vaccine dose contained 300 ug of mutant IDH1 20-mer peptide, and topical imiquimod was used with it. On this clone itself: Its matching antigen is unknown.

This rearrangement joins TRBV30 to TRBJ1-4; D unresolved. This clonotype was obtained from a woman aged 25 to 39 with glioma. Some clones in this sample may be carry-over from other donors' samples. The sample consisted of PBMCs, taken from a glioma patient whose treatment included an IDH1 peptide vaccine. In DNA, the CDR3 is TGTGCCTGGAGACCAGACCGCAATGAAAAACTGTTTTTT. Translating gives CAWRPDRNEKLFF.